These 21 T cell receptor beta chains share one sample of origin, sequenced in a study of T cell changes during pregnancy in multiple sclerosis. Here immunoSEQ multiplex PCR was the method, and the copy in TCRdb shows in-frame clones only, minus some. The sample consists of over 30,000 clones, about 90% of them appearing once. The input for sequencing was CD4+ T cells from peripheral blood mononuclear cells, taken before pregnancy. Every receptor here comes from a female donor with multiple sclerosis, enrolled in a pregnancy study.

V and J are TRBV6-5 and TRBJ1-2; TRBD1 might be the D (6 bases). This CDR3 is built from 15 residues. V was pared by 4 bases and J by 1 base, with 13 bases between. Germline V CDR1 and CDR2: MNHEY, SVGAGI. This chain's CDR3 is CASSSRTVFNYGYTF. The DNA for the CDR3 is TGTGCCAGCAGTTCCAGGACAGTTTTTAACTATGGCTACACCTTC.

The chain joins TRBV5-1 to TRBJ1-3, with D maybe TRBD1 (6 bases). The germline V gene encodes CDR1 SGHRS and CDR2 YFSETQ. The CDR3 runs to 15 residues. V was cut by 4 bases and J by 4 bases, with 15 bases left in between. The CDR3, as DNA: TGCGCCAGCAGCCTACAGGGATCGGGCGGAAACACCATATATTTT. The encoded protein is CASSLQGSGGNTIYF.

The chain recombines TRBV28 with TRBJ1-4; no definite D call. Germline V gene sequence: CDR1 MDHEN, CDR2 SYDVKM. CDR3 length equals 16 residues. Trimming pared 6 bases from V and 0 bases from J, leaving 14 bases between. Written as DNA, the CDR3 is TGTGCCAGCAGCTTTCAAGTAGACACAACTAATGAAAAACTGTTTTTT. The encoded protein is CASSFQVDTTNEKLFF. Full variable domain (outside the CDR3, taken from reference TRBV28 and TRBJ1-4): DVKVTQSSRYLVKRTGEKVFLECVQDMDHENMFWYRQDPGLGLRLIYFSYDVKMKEKGDIPEGYSVSREKKERFSLILESASTNQTSMYLCASSFQVDTTNEKLFFGSGTQLSVL.

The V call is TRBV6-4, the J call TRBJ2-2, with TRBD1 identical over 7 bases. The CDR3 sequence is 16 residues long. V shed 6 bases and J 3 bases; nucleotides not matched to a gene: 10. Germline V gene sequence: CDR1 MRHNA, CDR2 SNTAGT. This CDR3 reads CASRRQGFRDTGELFF. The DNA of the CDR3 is TGTGCCAGCAGACGACAGGGCTTCCGTGACACCGGGGAGCTGTTTTTT.

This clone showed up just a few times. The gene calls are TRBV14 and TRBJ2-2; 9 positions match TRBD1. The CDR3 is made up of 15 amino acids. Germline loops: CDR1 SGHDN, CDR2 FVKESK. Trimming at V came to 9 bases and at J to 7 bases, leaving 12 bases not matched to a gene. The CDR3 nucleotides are TGTGCCAGTTCGTCATGGGACAGGGAAATCGGGGAGCTGTTTTTT. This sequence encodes CASSSWDREIGELFF.

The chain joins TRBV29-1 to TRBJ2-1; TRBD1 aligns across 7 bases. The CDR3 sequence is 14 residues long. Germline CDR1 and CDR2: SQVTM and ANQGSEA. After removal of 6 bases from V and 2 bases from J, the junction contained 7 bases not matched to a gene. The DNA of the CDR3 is TGCAGCGTGGGGAGAGGGGGCCCCTACAATGAGCAGTTCTTC. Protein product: CSVGRGGPYNEQFF.

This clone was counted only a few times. The CDR3 bases are TGCGCCAGCAGCCAACCGGGATCTGGGGCCAACGTCCTGACTTTC. Translation: CASSQPGSGANVLTF. The chain uses TRBV4-1 and TRBJ2-6; D may be TRBD2 (5 bases). V lost 2 bases, J lost 1 base, and 6 bases lay in between. The CDR3 consists of 15 residues. Germline V gene lookup returns CDR1 MGHRA and CDR2 YSYEKL.

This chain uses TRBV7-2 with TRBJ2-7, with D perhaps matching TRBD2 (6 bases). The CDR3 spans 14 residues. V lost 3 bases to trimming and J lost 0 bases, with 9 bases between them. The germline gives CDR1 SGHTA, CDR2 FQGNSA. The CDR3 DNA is TGTGCCAGCAGCTTCGACGGGAGCTCCTACGAGCAGTACTTC. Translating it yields CASSFDGSSYEQYF.

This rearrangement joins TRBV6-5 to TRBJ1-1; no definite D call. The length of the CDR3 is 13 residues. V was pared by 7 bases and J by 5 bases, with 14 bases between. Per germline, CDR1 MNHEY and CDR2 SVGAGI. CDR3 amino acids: CASTVEGGTEAFF. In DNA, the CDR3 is TGTGCCAGCACGGTGGAGGGTGGTACTGAAGCTTTCTTT.

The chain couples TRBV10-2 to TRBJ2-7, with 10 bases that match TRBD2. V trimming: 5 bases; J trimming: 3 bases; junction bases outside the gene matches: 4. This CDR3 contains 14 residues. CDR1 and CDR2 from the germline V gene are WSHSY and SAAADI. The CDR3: CASSTSGTDYEQYF. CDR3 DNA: TGCGCCAGCAGTACTAGCGGGACCGACTACGAGCAGTACTTC.

DNA of the CDR3: TGTGCCAGTAGTATGGGGACAGGGGGCGAGCAGTACTTC. Its protein product is CASSMGTGGEQYF. The chain carries TRBV19 and TRBJ2-7, with 11 bases matching TRBD1. Per germline, CDR1 LNHDA and CDR2 SQIVND (reference sequence). The CDR3 contains 13 residues. The J segment lost 6 bases and the V segment lost 3 bases, leaving 1 base of the junction unmatched.

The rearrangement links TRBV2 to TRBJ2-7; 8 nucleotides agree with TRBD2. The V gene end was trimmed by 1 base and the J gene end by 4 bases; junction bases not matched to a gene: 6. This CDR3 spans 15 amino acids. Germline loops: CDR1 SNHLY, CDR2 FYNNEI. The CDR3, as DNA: TGTGCCAGCAGTGAAGGGTCGGGGGGGATATACGAGCAGTACTTC. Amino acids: CASSEGSGGIYEQYF.

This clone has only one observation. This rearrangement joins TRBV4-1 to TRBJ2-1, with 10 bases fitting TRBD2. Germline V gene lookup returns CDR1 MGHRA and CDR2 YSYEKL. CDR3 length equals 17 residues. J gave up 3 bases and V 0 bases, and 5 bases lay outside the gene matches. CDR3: CASSQDPSGSDYNEQFF. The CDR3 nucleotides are TGCGCCAGCAGCCAAGATCCTAGCGGGAGTGACTACAATGAGCAGTTCTTC.

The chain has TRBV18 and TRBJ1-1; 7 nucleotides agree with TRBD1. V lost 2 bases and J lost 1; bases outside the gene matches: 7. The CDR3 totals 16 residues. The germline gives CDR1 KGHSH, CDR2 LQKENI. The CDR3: CASSPIHDRANTEAFF. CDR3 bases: TGTGCCAGCTCACCAATTCACGACAGGGCGAACACTGAAGCTTTCTTT.

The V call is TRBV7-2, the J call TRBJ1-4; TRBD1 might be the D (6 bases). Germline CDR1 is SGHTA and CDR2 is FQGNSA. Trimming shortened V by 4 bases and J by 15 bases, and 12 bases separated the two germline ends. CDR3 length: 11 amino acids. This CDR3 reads CASSSGQSVFF. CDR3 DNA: TGTGCCAGCAGCTCAGGACAGTCGGTGTTTTTT.

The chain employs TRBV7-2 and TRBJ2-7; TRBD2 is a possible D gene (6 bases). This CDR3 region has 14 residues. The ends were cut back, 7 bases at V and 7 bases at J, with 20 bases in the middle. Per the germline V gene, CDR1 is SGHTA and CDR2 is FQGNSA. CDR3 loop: CASTRSGLPGEQYF. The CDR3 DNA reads TGTGCCAGCACCCGATCTGGACTACCCGGAGAGCAGTACTTC.

The CDR3: CASSHDRESQPQHF. The CDR3 DNA follows: TGTGCCAGCTCGCACGACAGGGAGAGTCAGCCCCAGCATTTT. The chain couples TRBV18 to TRBJ1-5; 7 bases match TRBD1. CDR1 and CDR2 (germline): KGHSH, LQKENI. This CDR3 is 14 amino acids long. Unmatched junction bases numbered 8, after V lost 6 bases and J lost 6 bases.

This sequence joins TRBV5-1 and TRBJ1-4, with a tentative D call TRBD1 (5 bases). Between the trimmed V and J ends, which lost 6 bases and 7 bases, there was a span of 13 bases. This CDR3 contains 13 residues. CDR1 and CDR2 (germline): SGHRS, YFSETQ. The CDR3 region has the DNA TGCGCCAGCAACGGGGGGTCCGGTGAAAAACTGTTTTTT. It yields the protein CASNGGSGEKLFF.

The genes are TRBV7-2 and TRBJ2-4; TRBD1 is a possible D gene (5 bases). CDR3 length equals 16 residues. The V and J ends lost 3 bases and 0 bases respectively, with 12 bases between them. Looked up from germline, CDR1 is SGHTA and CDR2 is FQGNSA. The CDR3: CASSFNRILAKNIQYF. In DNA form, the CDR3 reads TGTGCCAGCAGCTTTAACAGGATTCTAGCCAAAAACATTCAGTACTTC.

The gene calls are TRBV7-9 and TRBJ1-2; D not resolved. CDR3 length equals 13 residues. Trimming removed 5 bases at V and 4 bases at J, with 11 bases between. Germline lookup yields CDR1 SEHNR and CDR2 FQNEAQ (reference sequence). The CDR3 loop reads CASSPRVFYGYTF. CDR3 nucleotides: TGTGCCAGCAGCCCCCGGGTCTTCTATGGCTACACCTTC.

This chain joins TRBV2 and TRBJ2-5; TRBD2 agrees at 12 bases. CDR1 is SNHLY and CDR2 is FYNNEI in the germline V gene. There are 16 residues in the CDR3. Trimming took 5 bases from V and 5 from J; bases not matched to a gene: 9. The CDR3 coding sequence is TGTGCCAGCAGTCCCCGACTAGCGGGGGTCCGGGAGACCCAGTACTTC. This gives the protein CASSPRLAGVRETQYF.